This T cell receptor (beta chain) was sequenced in a study of blood T cell repertoires in COVID-19. Across the whole study: Collection of acute and convalescent COVID-19 samples took place in the United States, Italy and Spain. The analysed material was cDNA or gDNA that came from T cells, B-cell-depleted T cells, or PBMCs.

Authors' analysis steps: Nucleated cell number was recorded as an estimate derived from reference gene primer amplification. Profiled with immunoSEQ multiplex PCR; TCRdb holds only in-frame clones, not every one. That table furnishes V, J and clone size, whereas the DNA furnished D and trimming. The data show about 200,000 clones, around 89% seen once. V was trimmed by 4 bases and J by 4 bases, leaving 11 bases between them. CDR3 length: 13 residues. Germline values: CDR1 LNHDA, CDR2 SQIVND (reference sequence). The source of this sequence is a man between 40 and 49 years old with active or convalescent COVID-19. The sequenced sample was peripheral blood. V usage is TRBV19 and J usage is TRBJ2-7, with a weak D call TRBD1 (5 bases). The CDR3 DNA sequence: TGTGCCAGTAGTACATCTTCAGGGTACGAGCAGTACTTC. This sequence encodes CASSTSSGYEQYF.